This T cell receptor beta chain derives from a study of response to subunit inactivated influenza vaccine. This clonotype was counted between two and nine times. The target antigen is unknown. Study results and limitations: T cells newly recruited by each seasonal influenza vaccination are few, the authors suggested.

A single record per CDR3 protein comes from TCRdb applying MiXCR to the RT-PCR reads. The sample holds over 150,000 distinct CDR3 sequences; about 10% are singletons and the top ten take roughly 10%. Germline assignment: CDR1 DFQATT and CDR2 SNEGSKA (reference sequence). V was trimmed by 3 bases and J by 2 bases, leaving 10 bases between them. This CDR3 has 13 amino acids. The chain has TRBV20-1 and TRBJ2-5, with D perhaps being TRBD1 or TRBD2 (5 bases each). This specimen consisted of non-naive T cells sorted from PBMCs, obtained on the day of vaccination. The clonotype comes from a man aged 50 or older who received an inactivated influenza vaccine. This CDR3 reads CSARGTTQETQYF. As DNA, the CDR3 is TGCAGTGCTAGGGGGACCACGCAAGAGACCCAGTACTTC.